The 12 T cell receptor beta chains below come from one sample, sequenced in a study of CD8 T cells in Susac syndrome. Reverse transcription of about 0.5 to 1 ug RNA used random hexamers. TCRdb analysed the immunoSEQ multiplex PCR reads with MiXCR anew, one entry per CDR3 protein. The table has about 180,000 distinct CDR3 sequences, about 95% seen once. Input material: CD4+ T cells from PBMCs. These receptors came from a human donor with Susac syndrome.

This clonotype was seen more than once but under ten times. This chain links TRBV6-6 with TRBJ1-3; D is unclear. The V end lost 2 bases, the J end lost 0 bases, and 8 bases lay between the germline ends. Germline-derived CDR1 and CDR2 are MNHNY and SVGAGI (reference sequence). There are 15 residues in the CDR3. This chain's CDR3 is CASSYDRLSGNTIYF. The CDR3 bases are TGTGCCAGCAGTTACGACCGTCTCTCTGGAAACACCATATATTTT.

This sequence joins TRBV7-9 and TRBJ2-3; D possibly uses TRBD1 or TRBD2 (6 bases each). V was shortened by 5 bases and J by 3 bases, with 18 bases between the two germline ends. This CDR3 is 16 amino acids long. Germline CDR1 and CDR2: SEHNR and FQNEAQ (reference sequence). Here the CDR3 reads CASSRDVGGGTDTQYF. The CDR3 DNA sequence: TGTGCCAGCAGCCGTGACGTAGGGGGAGGTACAGATACGCAGTATTTT.

The rearrangement uses TRBV3-1 and TRBJ1-2; D is uncertain. The CDR3 sequence is 13 residues long. V was pared by 4 bases and J by 4 bases, with 10 bases between. The germline V gene encodes CDR1 LGHDT and CDR2 YNNKEL (reference sequence). The chain's CDR3 is CASSPGRRYGYTF. Written as DNA, the CDR3 is TGTGCCAGCAGCCCCGGACGGCGCTATGGCTACACCTTC.

The chain carries TRBV4-2 and TRBJ1-1; D is unclear. The V gene lost 2 bases and the J gene lost 0 bases, with 10 bases spanning the gap. This CDR3 has 15 amino acids. Germline CDR1 is LGHNA and CDR2 is YNFKEQ. The CDR3 sequence is CASSQSHSLNTEAFF. The CDR3 DNA follows: TGTGCCAGCAGCCAAAGTCACAGCTTGAACACTGAAGCTTTCTTT.

For the CDR3, the DNA is TGTGCCAGCAGCTTGGAGTTAGCGGGGGCCAACGAGCAGTACTTC. It is translated as CASSLELAGANEQYF. The chain carries TRBV5-4 and TRBJ2-7, with 9 nucleotides matching TRBD2. V dropped 0 bases and J dropped 5; count of bases not matched to a gene: 6. From germline, CDR1 is SGHNT and CDR2 YYREEE (reference sequence). This CDR3 has 15 residues. Combining the CDR3 with reference TRBV5-4 and TRBJ2-7 gives the whole variable domain ETGVTQSPTHLIKTRGQQVTLRCSSQSGHNTVSWYQQALGQGPQFIFQYYREEENGRGNFPPRFSGLQFPNYSSELNVNALELDDSALYLCASSLELAGANEQYFGPGTRLTVT.

This clonotype has only one observation. The chain joins TRBV7-9 to TRBJ2-3; TRBD2 matches 9 bases. The CDR3 length is 16 residues. V lost 4 bases to trimming and J lost 2 bases; unmatched junction nucleotides: 7. Germline V CDR1 and CDR2: SEHNR, FQNEAQ (reference sequence). The CDR3 bases are TGTGCCAGCAGCTACCAGGCGGGACTAGCCACAGATACGCAGTATTTT. Translated, it gives CASSYQAGLATDTQYF.

The rearrangement joins TRBV10-3 to TRBJ2-7; 11 bases align to TRBD2. CDR1 and CDR2 (germline): ENHRY, SYGVKD. V lost 6 bases and J lost 5; bases outside the gene matches: 3. This CDR3 is built from 13 residues. The CDR3: CAIRLAGENEQYF. CDR3 bases: TGTGCCATCAGACTAGCGGGAGAAAACGAGCAGTACTTC.

The chain recombines TRBV4-1 with TRBJ2-7; D is possibly TRBD1 or TRBD2 (5 bases each). The CDR3 length is 14 residues. The germline V and J ends were trimmed by 2 bases and 4 bases, with 12 bases remaining between them. From germline, CDR1 is MGHRA and CDR2 YSYEKL. The DNA of the CDR3 is TGCGCCAGCAGCCAACCGGGACCCGAGTACGAGCAGTACTTC. This translates into CASSQPGPEYEQYF.

This sequence joins TRBV20-1 and TRBJ2-3; 9 nucleotides line up with TRBD2. This CDR3 region has 21 residues. In germline, CDR1 is DFQATT, CDR2 SNEGSKA (reference sequence). The CDR3: CSSAGPLRRAGGPARTDTQYF. DNA for the CDR3: TGCAGCTCTGCGGGACCGCTCCGAAGGGCGGGAGGGCCGGCTCGCACAGATACGCAGTATTTT.

The chain carries TRBV7-6 and TRBJ2-3; D unresolved. CDR3 length: 12 residues. Trimming removed 4 bases from V and 1 base from J, with 3 bases in between. Germline-derived CDR1 and CDR2 are SGHVS and FNYEAQ. The CDR3 nucleotides read TGTGCCAGCAGCTACCGCACAGATACGCAGTATTTT. Translation gives CASSYRTDTQYF.

This chain links TRBV7-8 with TRBJ1-5; D is unresolved. Trimming removed 8 bases at V and 3 bases at J, with 11 bases between. This CDR3 contains 13 residues. Germline CDR1 and CDR2: SGHVS and FQNEAQ. CDR3 DNA sequence: TGTGCCAGCGGCCCACGTCTCAATCAGCCCCAGCATTTT. Translated: CASGPRLNQPQHF. Variable domain in full (rest from reference TRBV7-8 and TRBJ1-5): GAGVSQSPRYKVAKRGQDVALRCDPISGHVSLFWYQQALGQGPEFLTYFQNEAQLDKSGLPSDRFFAERPEGSVSTLKIQRTQQEDSAVYLCASGPRLNQPQHFGDGTRLSIL.

In its sample, this clonotype was seen a few times. The chain uses TRBV5-1 and TRBJ2-6; D not resolved. Germline V gene data show CDR1 as SGHRS and CDR2 as YFSETQ. The CDR3 length is 15 residues. V shed 3 bases and J shed 3 bases, with 10 bases lying between them. For the CDR3, the DNA is TGCGCCAGCAGCTCGAACTTAGTTGGGGCCAACGTCCTGACTTTC. It encodes CASSSNLVGANVLTF.